This TCR beta chain comes out of a study of T cells in Graves' hyperthyroidism and ophthalmopathy. In the study overall: Specimen type is peripheral blood, collected at initial diagnosis prior to any treatment.

As to this clonotype: The junction differs from germline at one of its ends, possibly a read error.

There were TCR beta CDR3 regions amplified from RNA transcripts. First-round RT-PCR of the TCR CDR3 relied on the HTBI primer set. TCRdb used MiXCR to reprocess the multiplex PCR reads, holding one entry per CDR3 protein. The table includes about 250,000 distinct CDR3 sequences, 22% detected once. This CDR3 comprises 13 residues. In germline, CDR1 is MDHEN, CDR2 SYDVKM. Sequencing input: blood. This TCR came from a man aged 30 to 45 with Graves' ophthalmopathy. This rearrangement joins TRBV28 to TRBJ2-7, with TRBD1 as a possible D gene (5 bases). CDR3 bases: TGTGCCAGCAGGCGGACAATATCCTACGGGCAGTACTTC. It is translated as CASRRTISYGQYF.